This paragraph reports one TCR beta chain. Original analysis: By means of reference gene primer amplification, nucleated cell counts were estimated. Assay used: immunoSEQ multiplex PCR; TCRdb lists only in-frame clones, some missing. V, J and clone size are those of that table, while D and trimming were read from the DNA. The sample yields about 180,000 clones, approximately 80% seen once. The data are from a study of blood T cell repertoires in COVID-19. Across the study: The United States, Italy and Spain provided the acute and convalescent COVID-19 samples. T cells, B-cell-depleted T cells, or PBMCs provided the cDNA or gDNA that served as material.

In assigning cohorts, the study relied on participant-reported clinical history. Looked up from germline, CDR1 is MDHEN and CDR2 is SYDVKM. The V end was cut by 6 bases, the J end by 7 bases, with 19 bases between. The CDR3 has 14 amino acids. The sequencing sample was made of PBMCs or T cells enriched from blood (not recorded which). This sequence joins TRBV28 and TRBJ2-7; D may be TRBD1 (6 bases). The clonotype was recovered from a man in his fifties or sixties who had been exposed to COVID-19. The CDR3 nucleotides read TGTGCCAGCAGCGAGACAGGTCCTTTGATTGAGCAGTACTTC. Translated, it gives CASSETGPLIEQYF.